The 5 T cell receptor beta chains in this list originate from one sample, sequenced in a study of blood T cell repertoires in COVID-19. Repertoires were generated with immunoSEQ multiplex PCR, while TCRdb's copy carries only in-frame clones and drops some. This sample yields about 320,000 clones, of which around 92% are seen a single time; around 10% belongs to the top ten. Sequencing was performed on peripheral blood. The receptors were gathered from a woman under 40 with COVID-19, enrolled during active disease.

This clone was detected only once. J is TRBJ2-2 and V is TRBV6-5; D remains ambiguous. The CDR3 runs to 15 residues. With 2 bases removed from V and 1 base from J, the gap between germline ends came to 8 bases. Germline V gives CDR1 MNHEY, CDR2 SVGAGI. DNA of the CDR3: TGTGCCAGCAGTTACCAGCGTCAGAACACCGGGGAGCTGTTTTTT. It encodes CASSYQRQNTGELFF.

The chain employs TRBV7-9 and TRBJ2-7; 10 bases line up with TRBD1. V lost 5 bases to trimming and J lost 5 bases; unmatched junction nucleotides: 12. This CDR3 region has 16 residues. CDR1 is SEHNR, CDR2 FQNEAQ, per germline (reference sequence). CDR3 loop: CASSTWALGTGDEQYF. In DNA form, the CDR3 reads TGTGCCAGCAGCACGTGGGCCCTAGGGACAGGGGACGAGCAGTACTTC.

This clone was counted a few times. The chain links TRBV6-6 to TRBJ1-5; TRBD1 is a possible D gene (5 bases). V was clipped by 0 bases and J by 5 bases, with 14 bases between them. The CDR3 extends over 16 amino acids. Germline V gene lookup returns CDR1 MNHNY and CDR2 SVGAGI (reference sequence). This chain's CDR3 is CASSYSSQGRDQPQHF. CDR3 bases: TGTGCCAGCAGTTACTCTTCTCAGGGAAGGGATCAGCCCCAGCATTTT.

The rearrangement links TRBV12-3 or TRBV12-4 to TRBJ1-2; tentative D call: TRBD1 (5 bases). The CDR3 totals 13 residues. V lost 5 bases, J lost 8 bases, and 15 bases lay in between. The CDR3 spells CASSPYRGGGYTF. In DNA, the CDR3 is TGTGCCAGCAGTCCCTATCGGGGGGGAGGCTACACCTTC.

The chain recombines TRBV7-2 with TRBJ2-1; TRBD1 aligns across 11 bases. This CDR3 is built from 15 residues. Germline-derived CDR1 and CDR2 are SGHTA and FQGNSA. J gave up 6 bases and V 4 bases, and 5 bases lay outside the gene matches. The CDR3 loop reads CASSSDRGLGNEQFF. Written as DNA, the CDR3 is TGTGCCAGCAGCTCGGACAGGGGGCTAGGCAATGAGCAGTTCTTC.